This T cell receptor beta chain derives from a study of shared clonotypes between healthy human individuals. Study details: Each donor contributed plates that comprised three CD4 naive, three CD4 memory, two CD8 naive and one CD8 memory.

Points from the study as a whole: Rarefaction demonstrated incomplete sorted-subset sequencing despite large depth.

V was shortened by 4 bases and J by 0 bases, with 7 bases between the two germline ends. Germline-derived CDR1 and CDR2 are SGHRS and YFSETQ. The CDR3 consists of 14 residues. On this clone itself: Its matching antigen is unknown.

Under the authors' procedure: Without quality scores, immunoSEQ junctional reads could not be filtered like full-length reads. Only in-frame clones appear in the TCRdb table, and some are missing; sequencing was by immunoSEQ multiplex PCR. V, J and clone size derive from that table, while D and trimming were established from the DNA sequence. The sample carries 850,000 to 1,200,000 clones, around 75% recorded once. Sequences were obtained from memory CD4+ T cells sorted from blood. Subset noted: CD45RA-negative fraction. This chain links TRBV5-1 with TRBJ1-4; D is unresolved. The source of this sequence is a man aged 18-30 years in good health. The CDR3 DNA reads TGCGCCAGCAGCCGGCCAGCAACTAATGAAAAACTGTTTTTT. Amino acid sequence: CASSRPATNEKLFF.